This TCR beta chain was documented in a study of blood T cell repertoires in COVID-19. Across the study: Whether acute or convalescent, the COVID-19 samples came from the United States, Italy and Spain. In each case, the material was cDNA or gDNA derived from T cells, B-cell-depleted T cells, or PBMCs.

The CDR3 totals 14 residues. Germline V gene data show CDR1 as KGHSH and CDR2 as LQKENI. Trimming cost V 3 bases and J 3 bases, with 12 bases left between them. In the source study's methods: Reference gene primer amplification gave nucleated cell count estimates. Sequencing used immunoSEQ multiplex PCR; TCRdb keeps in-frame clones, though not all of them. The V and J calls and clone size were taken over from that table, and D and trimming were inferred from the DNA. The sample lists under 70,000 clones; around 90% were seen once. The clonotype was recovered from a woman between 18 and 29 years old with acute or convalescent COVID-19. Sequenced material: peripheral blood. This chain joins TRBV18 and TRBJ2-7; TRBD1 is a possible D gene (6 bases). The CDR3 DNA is TGTGCCAGCTCACCGTCCAGGGGAAACTACGAGCAGTACTTC. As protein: CASSPSRGNYEQYF. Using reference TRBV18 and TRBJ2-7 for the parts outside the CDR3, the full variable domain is NAGVMQNPRHLVRRRGQEARLRCSPMKGHSHVYWYRQLPEEGLKFMVYLQKENIIDESGMPKERFSAEFPKEGPSILRIQQVVRGDSAAYFCASSPSRGNYEQYFGPGTRLTVT.